This passage covers 11 T cell receptor beta chains from one sample sequenced in a study of OX40 agonist ivuxolimab in advanced cancers. Here immunoSEQ multiplex PCR was the method, and the copy in TCRdb shows in-frame clones only, minus some. The sample shows 75,000 to 80,000 clones, over 70% of them seen only once. The source was CD4+ or CD8+ T cells sorted from blood, collected in a trial of the OX40 agonist ivuxolimab. These receptors came from an adult with an advanced solid tumor such as melanoma, head and neck, liver or kidney cancer.

The chain couples TRBV7-8 to TRBJ2-3; possible D gene TRBD2, 7 bases. V lost 1 base, J lost 7 bases, and 12 bases lay in between. Germline V gives CDR1 SGHVS, CDR2 FQNEAQ. The CDR3 totals 14 residues. The DNA for the CDR3 is TGTGCCAGCAGCTTAGAGGGGGGGACTTATACGCAGTATTTT. It translates to CASSLEGGTYTQYF.

The chain recombines TRBV5-1 with TRBJ2-7; a weak D match, TRBD2 (6 bases). This CDR3 is 14 amino acids long. V was trimmed by 0 bases and J by 6 bases, leaving 13 bases between them. Germline CDR1 SGHRS, CDR2 YFSETQ. CDR3 sequence: CASSLAVEGGEQYF. In nucleotides, the CDR3 is TGCGCCAGCAGCTTGGCCGTGGAGGGAGGCGAGCAGTACTTC.

The gene calls are TRBV6-6 and TRBJ2-7; 9 nucleotides line up with TRBD1. Germline CDR1 is MNHNY and CDR2 is SVGAGI (reference sequence). V lost 4 bases and J lost 5; bases outside the gene matches: 9. CDR3 length equals 15 residues. As DNA, the CDR3 is TGTGCCAGCAGTTTCAAAGGGACAGGGATACACGAGCAGTACTTC. The encoded protein is CASSFKGTGIHEQYF.

This clone was recorded only once. The genes are TRBV6-1 and TRBJ2-2; no firm D call. Trimming stripped 0 bases from V and 3 bases from J, with 14 bases between. The CDR3 consists of 17 residues. In germline, CDR1 is MNHNS, CDR2 SASEGT. CDR3 residues: CASSEAALPLDTGELFF. CDR3 nucleotide sequence: TGTGCCAGCAGTGAAGCTGCGCTACCACTCGACACCGGGGAGCTGTTTTTT.

J is TRBJ2-5 and V is TRBV7-3, with TRBD2 identical over 10 bases. V was pared by 4 bases and J by 4 bases, with 12 bases of the junction left unmatched. The V gene's germline CDR1 is SGHTA and CDR2 FQGTGA. This CDR3 has 17 residues. Here the CDR3 reads CASSYGRSGRVGETQYF. In nucleotides, the CDR3 is TGTGCCAGCAGCTACGGGAGGAGCGGGAGGGTAGGAGAGACCCAGTACTTC.

V gene TRBV28 combines with J gene TRBJ1-1; D is perhaps TRBD1 (5 bases). Deletions cut 6 bases from V and 0 bases from J, with 8 bases between. Germline CDR1 MDHEN, CDR2 SYDVKM. The CDR3 is 13 amino acids. The CDR3 loop is CASRGVVNTEAFF. CDR3 DNA sequence: TGTGCCAGCAGAGGGGTGGTGAACACTGAAGCTTTCTTT.

The V and J genes are TRBV6-5 and TRBJ1-6, with D unclear. Germline CDR1 and CDR2: MNHEY and SVGAGI. The CDR3 covers 14 residues. The germline V and J ends were trimmed by 2 bases and 5 bases, with 7 bases remaining between them. CDR3 DNA: TGTGCCAGCAGTTACGCCGGAGATAATTCACCCCTCCACTTT. Protein sequence: CASSYAGDNSPLHF.

This clone was counted only a few times. The rearrangement joins TRBV7-6 to TRBJ2-1, with TRBD2 as a possible D gene (6 bases). The CDR3 runs to 13 residues. The V gene's germline CDR1 is SGHVS and CDR2 FNYEAQ. V lost 5 bases to trimming and J lost 9 bases, with 14 bases between them. As DNA, the CDR3 is TGTGCCAGCAGCGAAAATCAGGGAGGTGAGCAGTTCTTC. Its translation is CASSENQGGEQFF.

The chain employs TRBV19 and TRBJ1-5; a possible D gene is TRBD1 (6 bases). The germline gives CDR1 LNHDA, CDR2 SQIVND (reference sequence). V gave up 4 bases and J gave up 5 bases, with 18 bases separating them. CDR3 length equals 16 residues. CDR3 in DNA: TGTGCCAGTAGTACACCGTTCAGAGGGGGAGATCAGCCCCAGCATTTT. Translating gives CASSTPFRGGDQPQHF.

The V and J genes are TRBV5-1 and TRBJ2-7; no reliable D call. The CDR3 loop spans 11 amino acids. Germline CDR1 SGHRS, CDR2 YFSETQ. The germline V and J ends were trimmed by 5 bases and 6 bases, with 9 bases remaining between them. As DNA, the CDR3 is TGCGCCAGCAGTCGGCAGCTCGAGCAGTACTTC. Its translation is CASSRQLEQYF. The whole variable domain, remainder taken from reference TRBV5-1 and TRBJ2-7, is KAGVTQTPRYLIKTRGQQVTLSCSPISGHRSVSWYQQTPGQGLQFLFEYFSETQRNKGNFPGRFSGRQFSNSRSEMNVSTLELGDSALYLCASSRQLEQYFGPGTRLTVT.

This sequence joins TRBV28 and TRBJ2-3; D remains ambiguous. Germline lookup yields CDR1 MDHEN and CDR2 SYDVKM. This CDR3 region has 12 residues. With 8 bases removed from V and 4 bases from J, the gap between germline ends came to 10 bases. The chain's CDR3 is CASGLWSDTQYF. The CDR3 bases are TGTGCCAGCGGGCTTTGGTCAGATACGCAGTATTTT.